The next 26 T cell receptor beta chains were all read from a single sample in a study of T cells in Graves' hyperthyroidism and ophthalmopathy. What was amplified from RNA transcripts were TCR beta CDR3 regions. The HTBI set primed first-round TCR CDR3 RT-PCR. TCRdb re-called the multiplex PCR reads through MiXCR, storing one row per CDR3 protein. The table has 300,000 to 500,000 distinct CDR3 sequences, more than 12% seen once. Sequenced: blood. The receptors stem from a woman aged 25-40 years with Graves' hyperthyroidism.

Only a few counts were recorded for this clonotype. The genes are TRBV29-1 and TRBJ1-5; D unclear. The V gene lost 0 bases and the J gene lost 4 bases, with 4 bases spanning the gap. The CDR3 is 12 residues long. The germline CDR1 and CDR2 sequences are SQVTM and ANQGSEA. As DNA, the CDR3 is TGCAGCGTTGAAGAGGGAAATCAGCCCCAGCATTTT. Translated, it gives CSVEEGNQPQHF.

The chain carries TRBV4-2 and TRBJ1-1, with a possible D match to TRBD1 (6 bases). The V gene's germline CDR1 is LGHNA and CDR2 YNFKEQ. CDR3 length: 16 amino acids. V was shortened by 2 bases and J by 1 base, with 14 bases between the two germline ends. CDR3 sequence reads: CASSQLSRGGNTEAFF. The CDR3, as DNA: TGTGCCAGCAGCCAACTCTCCCGAGGGGGGAACACTGAAGCTTTCTTT.

Only a few counts were recorded for this clonotype. The chain employs TRBV5-4 and TRBJ1-1; the D is unclear. With 1 base removed from V and 0 bases from J, the gap between germline ends came to 10 bases. Germline CDR1 is SGHNT and CDR2 is YYREEE (reference sequence). The CDR3 has 15 residues. DNA for the CDR3: TGTGCCAGCAGCTTGAGTCTAGTAATGAACACTGAAGCTTTCTTT. Translated: CASSLSLVMNTEAFF. Full variable domain (rest looked up from reference TRBV5-4 and TRBJ1-1): ETGVTQSPTHLIKTRGQQVTLRCSSQSGHNTVSWYQQALGQGPQFIFQYYREEENGRGNFPPRFSGLQFPNYSSELNVNALELDDSALYLCASSLSLVMNTEAFFGQGTRLTVV.

The rearrangement links TRBV9 to TRBJ2-7; D perhaps matches TRBD2 (7 bases). The V end was cut by 0 bases, the J end by 2 bases, with 12 bases between. CDR1 and CDR2 (germline): SGDLS, YYNGEE. This CDR3 contains 15 residues. The CDR3 DNA is TGTGCCAGCAGCGTAGATGCGGGGGCTCCCTACGAGCAGTACTTC. This sequence encodes CASSVDAGAPYEQYF.

This clonotype has more than one count but fewer than ten. The chain is built from TRBV10-2 and TRBJ2-7; 12 bases line up with TRBD2. Germline trimming cut 5 bases from V and 6 bases from J; bases unmatched to any gene: 5. The CDR3 loop spans 14 amino acids. CDR1 and CDR2 (germline): WSHSY, SAAADI. The CDR3 here is CASSPSGRASEQYF. The CDR3 nucleotides read TGCGCCAGCAGTCCTAGCGGGAGGGCCTCCGAGCAGTACTTC.

This clonotype was seen more than once but under ten times. V is TRBV6-1 and J is TRBJ1-4; the D is unclear. The V end was cut by 6 bases, the J end by 7 bases, with 9 bases between. This CDR3 is 12 amino acids long. From germline, CDR1 is MNHNS and CDR2 SASEGT. DNA of the CDR3: TGTGCCAGCAGGGGTGACGGTGAAAAACTGTTTTTT. Residues: CASRGDGEKLFF.

This clonotype was counted at least ten times. The chain couples TRBV6-1 to TRBJ2-4; tentative D call: TRBD1 (9 bases). Trimming cost V 5 bases and J 7 bases, with 18 bases left between them. The germline V gene encodes CDR1 MNHNS and CDR2 SASEGT. The CDR3 loop spans 15 amino acids. CDR3 sequence reads: CASSPREGQGNIQYF. CDR3 bases: TGTGCCAGCAGTCCCCGGGAGGGACAGGGTAACATTCAGTACTTC.

J is TRBJ1-2 and V is TRBV20-1, with 7 bases identical to TRBD1. The CDR3 is 13 amino acids. Germline V gene lookup returns CDR1 DFQATT and CDR2 SNEGSKA (reference sequence). The ends lost 5 bases at V and 0 bases at J; junction bases unmatched: 3. CDR3 amino acids: CSAGTESNYGYTF. CDR3 DNA: TGCAGTGCTGGGACAGAGTCTAACTATGGCTACACCTTC.

This clonotype was observed a few times. The gene calls are TRBV28 and TRBJ2-2, with 9 bases matching TRBD2. Germline assignment: CDR1 MDHEN and CDR2 SYDVKM. Losses at the gene ends were 1 base for V and 6 bases for J; bases not matched to a gene: 6. The CDR3 has 16 residues. As DNA, the CDR3 is TGTGCCAGCAGTTTATATATAGCGGGAGTTTCCGGGGAGCTGTTTTTT. It codes for CASSLYIAGVSGELFF.

This clonotype was seen many times. This chain links TRBV27 with TRBJ2-1; 8 bases are shared with TRBD1. This CDR3 spans 13 amino acids. Unmatched junction bases numbered 7, after V lost 6 bases and J lost 9 bases. Looked up from germline, CDR1 is MNHEY and CDR2 is SMNVEV (reference sequence). The CDR3: CASRTDRGLEQFF. The CDR3 bases are TGTGCCAGCAGAACTGACAGGGGTCTTGAGCAGTTCTTC.

This clonotype was found many times. This chain links TRBV25-1 with TRBJ2-2, with a weak D call TRBD1 (5 bases). The CDR3 has 14 amino acids. Germline V gives CDR1 MGHDK, CDR2 SYGVNS. Trimming took 0 bases from V and 3 from J, leaving 5 bases between them. As DNA, the CDR3 is TGTGCCAGCAGTGAATACAGGGACACCGGGGAGCTGTTTTTT. This encodes CASSEYRDTGELFF.

The sample holds a few counts of this clonotype. The chain couples TRBV7-3 to TRBJ2-3, with D maybe TRBD2 (7 bases). Germline CDR1 is SGHTA and CDR2 is FQGTGA. The CDR3 spans 16 residues. Trimming took off 8 bases at V and 5 bases at J, with 23 bases between the two ends. The CDR3 loop reads CASQNRGREIKDTQYF. The CDR3, as DNA: TGTGCCAGCCAGAACCGGGGGCGGGAGATCAAAGATACGCAGTATTTT.

The V gene is TRBV6-5, the J gene TRBJ2-1; tentative D call: TRBD2 (5 bases). The CDR3 spans 13 residues. With 2 bases removed from V and 10 bases from J, the gap between germline ends came to 12 bases. Germline CDR1 MNHEY, CDR2 SVGAGI. The CDR3 sequence: CASSYEGRIEQFF. The CDR3 bases are TGTGCCAGCAGTTACGAAGGGAGAATAGAGCAGTTCTTC.

The table lists this clonotype with a few counts. The chain uses TRBV7-9 and TRBJ2-1, with TRBD2 matching 9 bases. The V segment lost 3 bases and the J segment 3 bases; nucleotides outside the gene matches: 15. The CDR3 consists of 19 residues. Germline V lookup: CDR1 SEHNR, CDR2 FQNEAQ (reference sequence). The CDR3 reads CASSLGLAGGPLSYNEQFF. CDR3 DNA sequence: TGTGCCAGCAGCTTGGGATTGGCGGGAGGGCCGTTAAGCTACAATGAGCAGTTCTTC. The full variable domain, rest sourced from reference TRBV7-9 and TRBJ2-1, is DTGVSQNPRHKITKRGQNVTFRCDPISEHNRLYWYRQTLGQGPEFLTYFQNEAQLEKSRLLSDRFSAERPKGSFSTLEIQRTEQGDSAMYLCASSLGLAGGPLSYNEQFFGPGTRLTVL.

In this sample, this clonotype turned up a few times. The V call is TRBV7-9, the J call TRBJ1-5, with unresolved D. Germline assignment: CDR1 SEHNR and CDR2 FQNEAQ (reference sequence). V was clipped by 5 bases and J by 1 base, with 9 bases between them. The CDR3 runs 14 residues. The CDR3 loop reads CASSVSQSNQPQHF. The CDR3 DNA is TGTGCCAGCAGCGTGAGTCAGAGCAATCAGCCCCAGCATTTT.

The rearrangement uses TRBV6-2 or TRBV6-3 and TRBJ1-1; TRBD1 is a possible D gene (6 bases). The CDR3 has 14 residues. V was pared by 10 bases and J by 7 bases, with 22 bases between. CDR1 is MNHEY, CDR2 SVGEGT, per germline. CDR3 sequence (DNA): TGTGCCACCGACCCCCTGGGGGCACTATTTGAAGCTTTCTTT. Translation gives CATDPLGALFEAFF.

As for this clonotype: This may arise from a read error, as a much more abundant clone is one base away. CDR3 sequence reads: CAGSWASGGTSYNEQFF. The DNA for the CDR3 is TGTGCCGGCAGTTGGGCTAGCGGGGGGACCAGCTACAATGAGCAGTTCTTC. The gene calls are TRBV12-3 or TRBV12-4 and TRBJ2-1; the match to TRBD2 covers 11 bases. The CDR3 covers 17 residues.

As for this clonotype: An end of the junction does not agree with germline; a read error may underlie this. This chain connects TRBV12-3 or TRBV12-4 to TRBJ2-7; 8 positions match TRBD2. The CDR3 sequence is 13 residues long. CDR3 DNA: TGTGCCAGCAATTTAGCGGGAACGAACGAGCAGTACTTC. Residues: CASNLAGTNEQYF.

This clonotype was seen a few times. This chain uses TRBV9 with TRBJ1-4; 7 nucleotides match TRBD1. The CDR3 is made up of 15 amino acids. V lost 0 bases, J lost 1 base, and 0 bases stayed unmatched. Germline V CDR1 and CDR2: SGDLS, YYNGEE. The CDR3 DNA reads as TGTGCCAGCAGCGTAGGACAGGGAACTAATGAAAAACTGTTTTTT. It yields the protein CASSVGQGTNEKLFF.

Many counts were recorded for this clonotype. The V and J genes are TRBV18 and TRBJ2-7; maybe TRBD2 (6 bases). Germline CDR1 is KGHSH and CDR2 is LQKENI. V lost 2 bases, J lost 4 bases, and 9 bases lay in between. This CDR3 contains 13 residues. The CDR3 bases are TGTGCCAGCTCACCAGACAGCGGGTACGAGCAGTACTTC. Its translation is CASSPDSGYEQYF. The full variable domain, rest sourced from reference TRBV18 and TRBJ2-7, is NAGVMQNPRHLVRRRGQEARLRCSPMKGHSHVYWYRQLPEEGLKFMVYLQKENIIDESGMPKERFSAEFPKEGPSILRIQQVVRGDSAAYFCASSPDSGYEQYFGPGTRLTVT.

V and J are TRBV5-1 and TRBJ2-5; D may match TRBD1 or TRBD2 (5 bases each). Trimming cost V 5 bases and J 2 bases, with 16 bases left between them. This CDR3 has 15 residues. Germline CDR1 is SGHRS and CDR2 is YFSETQ. CDR3 in amino acids: CASRPGGVTQETQYF. As DNA, the CDR3 is TGCGCCAGCAGGCCTGGGGGAGTTACGCAAGAGACCCAGTACTTC.

V and J are TRBV10-3 and TRBJ2-7; 12 nucleotides line up with TRBD2. CDR3 length: 16 amino acids. Trimming removed 0 bases from V and 0 bases from J; junction bases left unmatched: 0. Germline CDR1 is ENHRY and CDR2 is SYGVKD. In DNA, the CDR3 is TGTGCCATCAGTGAGTCGACTAGCGGGAGCTCCTACGAGCAGTACTTC. Protein sequence: CAISESTSGSSYEQYF.

The rearrangement joins TRBV20-1 to TRBJ2-3; D may match TRBD1 or TRBD2 (6 bases each). The CDR3 is 14 amino acids. Germline assignment: CDR1 DFQATT and CDR2 SNEGSKA (reference sequence). V was cut by 3 bases and J by 4 bases, with 14 bases left in between. The CDR3 here is CSASSGGLADTQYF. In nucleotides, the CDR3 is TGCAGTGCTAGCTCCGGGGGCCTAGCAGATACGCAGTATTTT.

This chain joins TRBV29-1 and TRBJ2-2; TRBD2 agrees at 8 bases. The J segment lost 7 bases and the V segment lost 3 bases, leaving 7 bases of the junction unmatched. CDR1 is SQVTM, CDR2 ANQGSEA, per germline. The CDR3 has 14 amino acids. The CDR3 DNA reads as TGCAGCGTTGAGGCGGGAGGTGCTATCGGGGAGCTGTTTTTT. Translating it yields CSVEAGGAIGELFF.

The rearrangement uses TRBV7-7 and TRBJ2-5; 9 bases match TRBD2. The CDR3 totals 16 residues. With V trimmed by 5 bases and J by 5 bases, 12 bases remained unmatched. CDR1 is SSHAT, CDR2 FNYEAQ, per germline (reference sequence). The CDR3 loop reads CASSPDSGRVRETQYF. CDR3 coding DNA: TGTGCCAGCAGCCCCGATAGCGGGAGAGTAAGGGAGACCCAGTACTTC.

This clonotype was picked up a small number of times. This sequence joins TRBV30 and TRBJ2-7; unclear D gene. Trimming left V 1 base short and J 5 bases short, with 15 bases between. The CDR3 has 14 residues. CDR1 and CDR2 (germline): GTSNPN, SVGIG (reference sequence). The CDR3 DNA is TGTGCCTGGAGTGACAAGCGAGCCGCCCACGAGCAGTACTTC. It is translated as CAWSDKRAAHEQYF.